This T cell receptor (beta chain) was captured by sequencing in a study of CD8+ T cells in alopecia areata. The wider study: Scoring treated patients' severity relied on the percentage of scalp area affected. The study, taken as a whole, reports: Given one nonresponder, whether baseline CD8+ expansion relates to response remains uncertain. Mice showed clearer TCR sharing than patients did, a gap that was possibly HLA-related.

Concerning this clone: Its antigen is as yet unknown.

The treatment: oral pan-JAK inhibitor, 5-10 mg twice daily. It was from alopecia areata patients that lesional scalp punch biopsies and peripheral blood were collected. Sequencing relied on a cDNA template that was reverse transcribed from extracted RNA. Data came from immunoSEQ multiplex PCR; TCRdb stores just in-frame clones and leaves some out. The sample has 190,000 or so clones; around 56% are singletons. Sequences were derived from CD4+ T cells sorted from blood, sampled at week 4, from a patient treated with tofacitinib. The clonotype comes from a human donor with alopecia areata.

The CDR3 DNA reads TGCAGCGTGGGGACAGGGGTGCATAGCGAGCAGTACTTC. This translates into CSVGTGVHSEQYF. The rearrangement links TRBV29-1 to TRBJ2-7; TRBD1 aligns across 10 bases. With 6 bases clipped from V and 6 bases from J, the junction kept 8 bases outside the gene matches. Germline assignment: CDR1 SQVTM and CDR2 ANQGSEA. This CDR3 spans 13 amino acids.